What follows are 29 T cell receptor beta chains derived from one specimen sequenced in a study of T cells after yellow fever vaccination. In TCRdb, the 5' RACE reads were re-called with MiXCR into one record per CDR3 protein. The table lists some 600,000 distinct CDR3 sequences, roughly an eighth of them singletons. This material consisted of PBMCs, taken on the day of the yellow fever booster vaccination. The receptors come from a man younger than 40 who received the YFV17D yellow fever vaccine.

The gene calls are TRBV9 and TRBJ2-1; D possibly corresponds to TRBD2 (5 bases). V was shortened by 3 bases and J by 0 bases, with 10 bases between the two germline ends. Germline loops: CDR1 SGDLS, CDR2 YYNGEE. The CDR3 runs 15 residues. The CDR3: CASSGWTDSYNEQFF. The CDR3 DNA follows: TGTGCCAGCAGCGGGTGGACTGACTCCTACAATGAGCAGTTCTTC.

The gene calls are TRBV12-3 or TRBV12-4 and TRBJ2-1; D is unresolved. Trimming removed 5 bases at V and 1 base at J, with 12 bases between. The CDR3 extends over 15 amino acids. The CDR3 protein is CASSRNKGSYNEQFF. The CDR3 DNA is TGTGCCAGCAGTCGGAACAAAGGTTCCTACAATGAGCAGTTCTTC.

This clonotype was detected a few times. This chain links TRBV3-1 with TRBJ2-2, with D perhaps TRBD1 (6 bases). The germline gives CDR1 LGHDT, CDR2 YNNKEL (reference sequence). Trimming left V 3 bases short and J 6 bases short, with 11 bases between. This CDR3 is built from 14 residues. CDR3 DNA sequence: TGTGCCAGCAGCCAGCGAGGGGGAGCCGGGGAGCTGTTTTTT. It specifies CASSQRGGAGELFF.

V and J are TRBV25-1 and TRBJ2-7; 13 nucleotides agree with TRBD2. V was clipped by 6 bases and J by 2 bases; unmatched bases: 7. CDR3 length equals 16 residues. Germline CDR1 and CDR2: MGHDK and SYGVNS. As DNA, the CDR3 is TGTGCCAGCAGGCCCCCCGGACTAGCGGGAGCCTACGAGCAGTACTTC. Protein product: CASRPPGLAGAYEQYF.

The V call is TRBV5-1, the J call TRBJ2-7, with D unresolved. The CDR3 loop spans 14 amino acids. V lost 2 bases to trimming and J lost 10 bases, with 19 bases between them. Germline assignment: CDR1 SGHRS and CDR2 YFSETQ. CDR3 in amino acids: CASSFDQPVWQQYF. The CDR3 region has the DNA TGCGCCAGCAGCTTTGACCAACCGGTATGGCAACAGTACTTC. The variable domain in full, with the rest retrieved from reference TRBV5-1 and TRBJ2-7, is KAGVTQTPRYLIKTRGQQVTLSCSPISGHRSVSWYQQTPGQGLQFLFEYFSETQRNKGNFPGRFSGRQFSNSRSEMNVSTLELGDSALYLCASSFDQPVWQQYFGPGTRLTVT.

This clonotype was observed a handful of times. This sequence joins TRBV4-3 and TRBJ2-1; D gene unclear. V was clipped by 1 base and J by 0 bases, with 10 bases between them. Germline values: CDR1 LGHNA, CDR2 YSLEER. The CDR3 extends over 16 amino acids. CDR3 in amino acids: CASSQGGTVSYNEQFF. The CDR3 nucleotides are TGCGCCAGCAGCCAAGGAGGAACGGTCTCCTACAATGAGCAGTTCTTC.

The chain employs TRBV5-1 and TRBJ2-7, with 7 bases fitting TRBD1. V shed 2 bases, J shed 5 bases, and the junction held 7 bases outside the gene matches. The CDR3 consists of 14 residues. Per germline, CDR1 SGHRS and CDR2 YFSETQ. CDR3: CASSLGGTPHEQYF. CDR3 nucleotide sequence: TGCGCCAGCAGCTTAGGGGGCACTCCCCACGAGCAGTACTTC.

The chain recombines TRBV20-1 with TRBJ2-3, with D possibly being TRBD2 (5 bases). The ends were cut back, 2 bases at V and 0 bases at J, with 18 bases in the middle. Germline loops: CDR1 DFQATT, CDR2 SNEGSKA (reference sequence). The CDR3 consists of 17 residues. The CDR3 bases are TGCAGTGCTAGACGGGGTAGCGTACCTGCTAGCACAGATACGCAGTATTTT. It translates to CSARRGSVPASTDTQYF.

There are a few counts of this clonotype. The gene calls are TRBV5-1 and TRBJ2-5; D is uncertain. CDR1 is SGHRS, CDR2 YFSETQ, per germline. V was clipped by 5 bases and J by 2 bases, with 13 bases between them. This CDR3 region has 14 residues. The CDR3 here is CASSILGRQETQYF. The CDR3 DNA reads TGCGCCAGCAGTATATTAGGAAGGCAAGAGACCCAGTACTTC.

V usage is TRBV6-1 and J usage is TRBJ2-7; 7 bases match TRBD1. The CDR3 totals 14 residues. Germline V gene lookup returns CDR1 MNHNS and CDR2 SASEGT. The junction had 6 bases not matched to a gene; V was cut back by 5 bases and J by 2 bases. CDR3 sequence: CASSKTGTTYEQYF. In DNA form, the CDR3 reads TGTGCCAGCAGTAAGACAGGGACCACCTACGAGCAGTACTTC.

A few counts support this clonotype. The chain combines TRBV12-3 or TRBV12-4 with TRBJ2-1, with D perhaps matching TRBD2 (6 bases). This CDR3 spans 18 amino acids. Trimming pared 7 bases from V and 9 bases from J, leaving 31 bases between. In nucleotides, the CDR3 is TGTGCCAGCAACCCCCGCCCTCAAACGGGACTCGGGACGGGTGAGCAGTTCTTC. As protein: CASNPRPQTGLGTGEQFF.

The J gene is TRBJ2-7, the V gene TRBV7-9; possibly TRBD1 or TRBD2 for D (5 bases each). V gave up 7 bases and J gave up 5 bases, with 21 bases separating them. Germline CDR1 is SEHNR and CDR2 is FQNEAQ (reference sequence). This CDR3 region has 15 residues. CDR3 region: CASTTFGVGVHEQYF. The CDR3 DNA follows: TGTGCCAGCACCACTTTCGGGGTGGGGGTTCACGAGCAGTACTTC.

This clonotype was counted a few times. This chain joins TRBV29-1 and TRBJ1-5; 8 positions agree with TRBD1. Germline-derived CDR1 and CDR2 are SQVTM and ANQGSEA. V shed 6 bases and J 5 bases; nucleotides not matched to a gene: 9. There are 14 residues in the CDR3. Written as DNA, the CDR3 is TGCAGCGTCGTCGCGGGGACAGGTGATCAGCCCCAGCATTTT. Encoded protein: CSVVAGTGDQPQHF.

The chain carries TRBV4-3 and TRBJ1-5; D gene ambiguous. Germline V gene data show CDR1 as LGHNA and CDR2 as YSLEER. V gave up 0 bases and J gave up 4 bases, with 7 bases separating them. This CDR3 has 14 residues. The DNA of the CDR3 is TGCGCCAGCAGCCAAGATCTGGTAAATCAGCCCCAGCATTTT. Encoded protein: CASSQDLVNQPQHF.

This clonotype showed up just a few times. For the CDR3, the DNA is TGCAGCGTCGCCCCGTACCGTGCCACAGATACGCAGTATTTT. Protein: CSVAPYRATDTQYF. V and J are TRBV29-1 and TRBJ2-3; D not certain. This CDR3 comprises 14 residues. From germline, CDR1 is SQVTM and CDR2 ANQGSEA. V lost 6 bases, J lost 2 bases, and 15 bases lay in between.

The chain joins TRBV6-5 to TRBJ2-1, with TRBD2 identical over 8 bases. CDR1 and CDR2 from the germline V gene are MNHEY and SVGAGI. Losses at the gene ends were 6 bases for V and 7 bases for J; bases not matched to a gene: 5. The CDR3 consists of 13 residues. Written as DNA, the CDR3 is TGTGCCAGCAGGTTAGCGGGGACGAATGAGCAGTTCTTC. Translation gives CASRLAGTNEQFF.

The V gene is TRBV11-2, the J gene TRBJ2-5; TRBD2 agrees at 11 bases. The germline gives CDR1 SGHAT, CDR2 FQNNGV. The CDR3 loop spans 16 amino acids. Trimming removed 5 bases from V and 5 bases from J; junction bases left unmatched: 10. CDR3 sequence reads: CASSKLAGVMLETQYF. In DNA form, the CDR3 reads TGTGCCAGCAGCAAACTAGCGGGAGTAATGTTGGAGACCCAGTACTTC.

The chain employs TRBV7-2 and TRBJ1-4; 8 bases agree with TRBD1. The germline gives CDR1 SGHTA, CDR2 FQGNSA. V lost 6 bases, J lost 3 bases, and 6 bases stayed unmatched. The CDR3 covers 15 residues. The DNA of the CDR3 is TGTGCCAGCAGAAGACAGGGGAGGGCTAATGAAAAACTGTTTTTT. Translating gives CASRRQGRANEKLFF. Combining the CDR3 with reference TRBV7-2 and TRBJ1-4 gives the whole variable domain GAGVSQSPSNKVTEKGKDVELRCDPISGHTALYWYRQSLGQGLEFLIYFQGNSAPDKSGLPSDRFSAERTGGSVSTLTIQRTQQEDSAVYLCASRRQGRANEKLFFGSGTQLSVL.

This clonotype occurred a few times. The chain joins TRBV7-8 to TRBJ1-2; D remains unclear. Trimming cost V 5 bases and J 5 bases, with 15 bases left between them. The CDR3 consists of 14 residues. Germline lookup yields CDR1 SGHVS and CDR2 FQNEAQ. In DNA form, the CDR3 reads TGTGCCAGCAGCAGGGCCGGGGAAATATATGGCTACACCTTC. Its translation is CASSRAGEIYGYTF.

This clonotype came up a few times. V is TRBV4-3 and J is TRBJ1-2; 8 positions agree with TRBD1. The CDR3 is made up of 16 amino acids. V was pared by 2 bases and J by 4 bases, with 9 bases of the junction left unmatched. Germline V lookup: CDR1 LGHNA, CDR2 YSLEER. The DNA of the CDR3 is TGCGCCAGCAGCCAAAGCCCGGGACAGGAAATCTATGGCTACACCTTC. Protein sequence: CASSQSPGQEIYGYTF.

This sequence joins TRBV9 and TRBJ2-7, with a possible D match to TRBD1 (5 bases). CDR3 length: 15 amino acids. CDR1 is SGDLS, CDR2 YYNGEE, per germline. Trimming left V 4 bases short and J 2 bases short, with 16 bases between. The CDR3 DNA follows: TGTGCCAGCAGCCCTGGGGCCCCCGCTGCCTACGAGCAGTACTTC. Its protein product is CASSPGAPAAYEQYF.

This clonotype turned up a few times. J is TRBJ2-1 and V is TRBV12-3 or TRBV12-4; 11 positions agree with TRBD2. Trimming took 6 bases from V and 7 from J; bases not matched to a gene: 8. The CDR3 covers 15 residues. This CDR3 is CASSLIAGGGNEQFF. DNA of the CDR3: TGTGCCAGCAGCCTAATAGCGGGAGGGGGAAATGAGCAGTTCTTC.

This clonotype has a count of ten or more. This chain uses TRBV29-1 with TRBJ2-7, with D perhaps TRBD1 or TRBD2 (5 bases each). Trimming stripped 1 base from V and 6 bases from J, with 10 bases between. The germline gives CDR1 SQVTM, CDR2 ANQGSEA. This CDR3 is 12 amino acids long. The CDR3 coding sequence is TGCAGCGTTGAAGGGGGCCGGGGCGAGCAGTACTTC. Its translation is CSVEGGRGEQYF.

This clonotype has just a few counts. The V call is TRBV7-3, the J call TRBJ1-2; 8 bases fit TRBD1. The CDR3 consists of 15 residues. The V segment lost 3 bases and the J segment 7 bases; nucleotides outside the gene matches: 10. Germline CDR1 reads SGHTA; CDR2 reads FQGTGA. The DNA for the CDR3 is TGTGCCAGCAGCTTCGGCCCGGGACAGGCAGGTGGCTACACCTTC. It specifies CASSFGPGQAGGYTF.

This clonotype was seen only once. V is TRBV2 and J is TRBJ1-4; D ambiguous. Germline CDR1 SNHLY, CDR2 FYNNEI. CDR3 length: 14 residues. V dropped 11 bases and J dropped 2 bases, with 15 bases sitting between them. The CDR3 DNA reads as TGTGCCTTCTGCTTCAGTGAGACTAATGAAAAACTGTTTTTT. Protein: CAFCFSETNEKLFF.

This chain links TRBV5-4 with TRBJ2-1, with D perhaps matching TRBD1 (5 bases). CDR1 SGHNT and CDR2 YYREEE come from the germline V gene (reference sequence). The CDR3 spans 15 residues. V was trimmed by 2 bases and J by 4 bases, leaving 13 bases between them. The CDR3 loop reads CASSFDPKGYNEQFF. CDR3 DNA: TGTGCCAGCAGCTTTGATCCCAAGGGGTACAATGAGCAGTTCTTC.

This chain links TRBV6-5 with TRBJ2-7, with D uncertain. Germline V gives CDR1 MNHEY, CDR2 SVGAGI. The CDR3 length is 15 residues. V dropped 5 bases and J dropped 4 bases, with 18 bases sitting between them. In nucleotides, the CDR3 is TGTGCCAGCAGTAACGGTGTTCCAAGGTTGTACGAGCAGTACTTC. Encoded protein: CASSNGVPRLYEQYF.

V usage is TRBV5-4 and J usage is TRBJ2-1, with TRBD2 matching over 10 bases. The CDR3 spans 16 residues. With 3 bases clipped from V and 6 bases from J, the junction kept 9 bases outside the gene matches. Germline V gives CDR1 SGHNT, CDR2 YYREEE (reference sequence). CDR3 amino acids: CASSSASGSWINEQFF. The CDR3 coding sequence is TGTGCCAGCAGCTCTGCTAGCGGGAGCTGGATCAATGAGCAGTTCTTC. The full variable domain, completed using reference TRBV5-4 and TRBJ2-1, is ETGVTQSPTHLIKTRGQQVTLRCSSQSGHNTVSWYQQALGQGPQFIFQYYREEENGRGNFPPRFSGLQFPNYSSELNVNALELDDSALYLCASSSASGSWINEQFFGPGTRLTVL.

The CDR3 here is CASSFGLGGGYTF. In DNA, the CDR3 is TGTGCCAGCAGTTTTGGGCTTGGGGGTGGCTACACCTTC. The chain recombines TRBV28 with TRBJ1-2, with D possibly being TRBD1 (5 bases). This CDR3 contains 13 residues. Germline values: CDR1 MDHEN, CDR2 SYDVKM. Trimming cost V 3 bases and J 7 bases, with 12 bases left between them.